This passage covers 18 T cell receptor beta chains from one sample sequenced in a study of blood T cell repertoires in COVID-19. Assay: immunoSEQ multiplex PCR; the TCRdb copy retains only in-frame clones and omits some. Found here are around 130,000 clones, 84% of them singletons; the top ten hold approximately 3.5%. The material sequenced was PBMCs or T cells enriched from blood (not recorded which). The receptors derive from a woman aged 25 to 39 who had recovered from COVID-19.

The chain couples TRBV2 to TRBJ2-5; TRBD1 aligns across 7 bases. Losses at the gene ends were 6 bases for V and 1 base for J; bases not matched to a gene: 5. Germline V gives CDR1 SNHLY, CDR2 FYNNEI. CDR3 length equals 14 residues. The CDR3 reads CASSTGQFQETQYF. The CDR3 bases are TGTGCCAGCAGCACGGGACAGTTCCAAGAGACCCAGTACTTC.

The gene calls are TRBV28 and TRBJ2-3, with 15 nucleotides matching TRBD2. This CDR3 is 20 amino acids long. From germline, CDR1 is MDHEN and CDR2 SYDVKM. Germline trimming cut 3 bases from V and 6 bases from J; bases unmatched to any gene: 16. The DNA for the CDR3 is TGTGCCAGCAGTTTTTGGGTCGGCGGGACTAGCGGGAGGACTTGGGATACGCAGTATTTT. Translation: CASSFWVGGTSGRTWDTQYF.

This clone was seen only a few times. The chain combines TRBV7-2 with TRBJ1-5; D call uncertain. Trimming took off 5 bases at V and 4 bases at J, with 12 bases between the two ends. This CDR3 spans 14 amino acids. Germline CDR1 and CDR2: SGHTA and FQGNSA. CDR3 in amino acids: CASSLGLINQPQHF. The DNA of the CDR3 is TGTGCCAGCAGCCTCGGACTTATTAATCAGCCCCAGCATTTT.

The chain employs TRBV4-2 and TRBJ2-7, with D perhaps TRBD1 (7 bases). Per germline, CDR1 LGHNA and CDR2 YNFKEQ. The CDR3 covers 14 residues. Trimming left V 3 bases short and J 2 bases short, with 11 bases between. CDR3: CASSQAGQPYEQYF. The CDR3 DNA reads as TGTGCCAGCAGCCAGGCGGGACAGCCCTACGAGCAGTACTTC.

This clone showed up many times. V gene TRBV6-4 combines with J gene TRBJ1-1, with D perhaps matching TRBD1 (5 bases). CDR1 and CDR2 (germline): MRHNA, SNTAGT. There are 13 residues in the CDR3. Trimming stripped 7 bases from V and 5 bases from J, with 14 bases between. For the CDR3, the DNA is TGTGCCAGCACTTCTGGGGAGGGGACTGAAGCTTTCTTT. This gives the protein CASTSGEGTEAFF.

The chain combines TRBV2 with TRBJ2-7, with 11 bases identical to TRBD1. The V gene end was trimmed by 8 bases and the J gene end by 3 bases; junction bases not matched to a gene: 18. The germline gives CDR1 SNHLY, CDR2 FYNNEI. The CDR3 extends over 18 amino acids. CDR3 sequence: CASLPRTGGFASRYEQYF. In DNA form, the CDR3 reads TGTGCCAGCCTCCCCCGGACAGGGGGCTTCGCTAGTCGCTACGAGCAGTACTTC.

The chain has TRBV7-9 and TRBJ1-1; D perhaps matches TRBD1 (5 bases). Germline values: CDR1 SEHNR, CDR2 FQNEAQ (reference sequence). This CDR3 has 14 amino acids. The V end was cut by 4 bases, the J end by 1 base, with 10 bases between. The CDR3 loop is CASSSSGQNTEAFF. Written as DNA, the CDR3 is TGTGCCAGCAGCTCCTCAGGACAGAACACTGAAGCTTTCTTT.

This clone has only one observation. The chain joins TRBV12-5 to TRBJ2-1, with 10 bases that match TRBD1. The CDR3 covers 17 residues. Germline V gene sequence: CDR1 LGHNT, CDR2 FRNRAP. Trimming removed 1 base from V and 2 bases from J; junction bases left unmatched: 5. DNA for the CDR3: TGTGCTAGTGGTTTGGCGGCCGGGACAGGGGCCTACAATGAGCAGTTCTTC. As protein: CASGLAAGTGAYNEQFF. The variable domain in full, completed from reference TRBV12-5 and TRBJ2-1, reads DARVTQTPRHKVTEMGQEVTMRCQPILGHNTVFWYRQTMMQGLELLAYFRNRAPLDDSGMPKDRFSAEMPDATLATLKIQPSEPRDSAVYFCASGLAAGTGAYNEQFFGPGTRLTVL.

The CDR3 is CASSLSGRDGDTEAFF. The CDR3 DNA follows: TGTGCCAGCAGTTTATCGGGCCGGGATGGAGACACTGAAGCTTTCTTT. This chain uses TRBV27 with TRBJ1-1; D not resolved. V was shortened by 0 bases and J by 3 bases, with 14 bases between the two germline ends. This CDR3 is built from 16 residues. Germline V gene sequence: CDR1 MNHEY, CDR2 SMNVEV (reference sequence).

The CDR3 here is CASSSYPGVRGYNQPQHF. In nucleotides, the CDR3 is TGTGCCAGCAGCTCCTACCCAGGGGTTCGGGGCTACAATCAGCCCCAGCATTTT. This chain uses TRBV6-2 or TRBV6-3 with TRBJ1-5, with a tentative D call TRBD1 (6 bases). V shed 6 bases and J shed 3 bases, with 24 bases lying between them. This CDR3 is 18 amino acids long. Germline V lookup: CDR1 MNHEY, CDR2 SVGEGT.

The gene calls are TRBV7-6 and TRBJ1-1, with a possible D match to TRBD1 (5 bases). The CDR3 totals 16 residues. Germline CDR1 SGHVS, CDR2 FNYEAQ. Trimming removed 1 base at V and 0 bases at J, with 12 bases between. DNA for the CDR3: TGTGCCAGCAGCTTAGAGAGTGGGGCGGTGAACACTGAAGCTTTCTTT. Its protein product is CASSLESGAVNTEAFF.

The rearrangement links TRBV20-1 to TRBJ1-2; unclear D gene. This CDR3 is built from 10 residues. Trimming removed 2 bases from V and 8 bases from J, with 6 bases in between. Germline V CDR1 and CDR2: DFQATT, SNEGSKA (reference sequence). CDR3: CSARNGGYTF. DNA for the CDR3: TGCAGTGCTAGAAACGGGGGCTACACCTTC.

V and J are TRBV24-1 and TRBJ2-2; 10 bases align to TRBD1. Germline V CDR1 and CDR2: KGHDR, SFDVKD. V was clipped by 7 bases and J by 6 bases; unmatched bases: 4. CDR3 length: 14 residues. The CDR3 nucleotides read TGTGCCACCAGCCGACAGGGGGCGCCCGGGGAGCTGTTTTTT. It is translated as CATSRQGAPGELFF.

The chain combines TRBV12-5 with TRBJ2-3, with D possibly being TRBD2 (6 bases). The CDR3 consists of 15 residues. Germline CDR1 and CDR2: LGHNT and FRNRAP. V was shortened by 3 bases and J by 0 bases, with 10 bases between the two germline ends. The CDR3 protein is CASGFAGPSTDTQYF. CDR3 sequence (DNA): TGTGCTAGTGGTTTTGCGGGGCCTAGCACAGATACGCAGTATTTT. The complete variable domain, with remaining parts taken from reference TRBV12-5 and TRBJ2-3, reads DARVTQTPRHKVTEMGQEVTMRCQPILGHNTVFWYRQTMMQGLELLAYFRNRAPLDDSGMPKDRFSAEMPDATLATLKIQPSEPRDSAVYFCASGFAGPSTDTQYFGPGTRLTVL.

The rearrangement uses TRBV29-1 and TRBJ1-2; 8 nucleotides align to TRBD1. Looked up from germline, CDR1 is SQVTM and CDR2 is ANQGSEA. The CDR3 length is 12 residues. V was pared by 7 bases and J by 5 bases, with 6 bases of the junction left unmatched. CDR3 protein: CSDSQGAYGYTF. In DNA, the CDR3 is TGCAGCGACTCGCAGGGGGCGTATGGCTACACCTTC.

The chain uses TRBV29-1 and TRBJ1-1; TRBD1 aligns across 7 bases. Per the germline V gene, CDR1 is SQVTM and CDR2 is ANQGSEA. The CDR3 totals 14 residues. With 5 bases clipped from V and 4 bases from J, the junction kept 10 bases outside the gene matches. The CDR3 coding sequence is TGCAGCGTTCAGGACAGGCGGGGAAGCACTGAAGCTTTCTTT. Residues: CSVQDRRGSTEAFF.

The CDR3 reads CASSLAPGQGQETQYF. Written as DNA, the CDR3 is TGTGCCAGCAGCTTAGCGCCGGGACAGGGGCAAGAGACCCAGTACTTC. This chain uses TRBV11-1 with TRBJ2-5; 10 positions agree with TRBD1. This CDR3 comprises 16 residues. Trimming cost V 0 bases and J 2 bases; bases outside gene matches: 3. CDR1 and CDR2 from the germline V gene are SGHAT and FQDESV (reference sequence).

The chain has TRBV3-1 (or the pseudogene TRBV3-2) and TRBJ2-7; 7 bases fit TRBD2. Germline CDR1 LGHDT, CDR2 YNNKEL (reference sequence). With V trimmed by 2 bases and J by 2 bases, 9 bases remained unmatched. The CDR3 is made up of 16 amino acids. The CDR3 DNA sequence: TGTGCCAGCAGCCAATTCACGGGAGGAAGGCCCTACGAGCAGTACTTC. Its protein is CASSQFTGGRPYEQYF.